The T cell receptor beta chain described here comes from a study of Tregs in tolerant kidney transplant recipients. Unstimulated Tregs (CD4+CD25+CD127-) and CD4+CD25- non-Tregs were sorted from PBMCs. A remark on this clone: Its antigen is undetermined.

Study results and caveats: Validation in larger populations is needed because few patients were studied. Donor-specific Treg expansion exceeded global Treg expansion in tolerant patients, suggesting antigen drive.

Clones were sequenced by immunoSEQ multiplex PCR, and TCRdb holds only the in-frame ones, with some missing. The sample contains just under 65,000 clones, 95% to 98% of which appear only once. The clonotype originates from a human donor who received a combined kidney and bone marrow transplant. The sequenced sample was Tregs from blood, obtained before the transplant.

In nucleotides, the CDR3 is TGTGCCAGCAGTACCCTAGCGGGGGTCCAAGAGACCCAGTACTTC. Translating gives CASSTLAGVQETQYF. The rearrangement links TRBV25-1 to TRBJ2-5, with TRBD2 matching over 10 bases. Germline lookup yields CDR1 MGHDK and CDR2 SYGVNS. J lost 1 base, V lost 5 bases, and 4 bases had no gene match. The CDR3 spans 15 residues.